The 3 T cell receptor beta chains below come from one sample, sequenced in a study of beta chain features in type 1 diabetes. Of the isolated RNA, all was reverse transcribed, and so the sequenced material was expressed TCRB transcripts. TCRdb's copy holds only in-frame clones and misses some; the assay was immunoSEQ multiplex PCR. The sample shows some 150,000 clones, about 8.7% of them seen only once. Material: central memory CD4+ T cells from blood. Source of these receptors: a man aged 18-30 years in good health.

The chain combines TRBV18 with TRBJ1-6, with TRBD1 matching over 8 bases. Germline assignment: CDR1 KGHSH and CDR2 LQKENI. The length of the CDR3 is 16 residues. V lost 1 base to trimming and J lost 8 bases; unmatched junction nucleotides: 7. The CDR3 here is CASSPRQQGVDSPLHF. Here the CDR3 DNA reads TGTGCCAGCTCACCACGGCAACAGGGGGTGGATTCACCCCTCCACTTT.

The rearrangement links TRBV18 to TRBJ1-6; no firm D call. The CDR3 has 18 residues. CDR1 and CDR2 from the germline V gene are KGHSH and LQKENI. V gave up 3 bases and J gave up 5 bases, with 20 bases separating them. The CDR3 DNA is TGTGCCAGCTCACCCAGGTGGAGCGGGGTGCGGGATAATTCACCCCTCCACTTT. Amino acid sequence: CASSPRWSGVRDNSPLHF.

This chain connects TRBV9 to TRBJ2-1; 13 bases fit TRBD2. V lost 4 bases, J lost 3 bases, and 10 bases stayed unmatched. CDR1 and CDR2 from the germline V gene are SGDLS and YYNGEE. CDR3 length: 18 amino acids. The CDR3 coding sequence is TGTGCCAGCAGCTTAACTAGCGGGGGGGCGGTCGACTACAATGAGCAGTTCTTC. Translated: CASSLTSGGAVDYNEQFF. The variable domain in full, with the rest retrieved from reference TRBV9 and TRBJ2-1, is DSGVTQTPKHLITATGQRVTLRCSPRSGDLSVYWYQQSLDQGLQFLIQYYNGEERAKGNILERFSAQQFPDLHSELNLSSLELGDSALYFCASSLTSGGAVDYNEQFFGPGTRLTVL.